These 30 T cell receptor beta chains were sequenced from one sample in a study of response to subunit inactivated influenza vaccine. From the RT-PCR reads, TCRdb called clonotypes with MiXCR, one entry per CDR3 protein. The data show about 530,000 distinct CDR3 sequences, with approximately 10% seen just once and around 9.6% held by the top ten. The sample here was PBMCs from blood, taken on the day of vaccination. Every receptor here comes from a man in his forties or fifties who received an inactivated influenza vaccine.

The gene calls are TRBV11-3 and TRBJ2-2, with D possibly TRBD2 on 5 matching bases. The V end was cut by 1 base, the J end by 6 bases, with 15 bases between. Germline V gives CDR1 SGHNT, CDR2 YENEEA. This CDR3 is built from 16 residues. The DNA of the CDR3 is TGTGCCAGCAGCTTAGTCGGGCTAGCTGGCCCCGGGGAGCTGTTTTTT. Protein sequence: CASSLVGLAGPGELFF.

The chain recombines TRBV28 with TRBJ2-7; D unclear. The CDR3 length is 15 residues. V was shortened by 5 bases and J by 0 bases, with 14 bases between the two germline ends. Germline assignment: CDR1 MDHEN and CDR2 SYDVKM. The CDR3 coding sequence is TGTGCCAGCAGTCCAATTTTCCTCCCCTCCTACGAGCAGTACTTC. This encodes CASSPIFLPSYEQYF.

This rearrangement joins TRBV20-1 to TRBJ2-1; perhaps TRBD2 as D (5 bases). V lost 3 bases, J lost 5 bases, and 17 bases lay in between. CDR3 size: 15 residues. CDR1 and CDR2 (germline): DFQATT, SNEGSKA (reference sequence). In DNA form, the CDR3 reads TGCAGTGCTAGTACGTGGGAGAGGTATGACAATGAGCAGTTCTTC. Residues: CSASTWERYDNEQFF.

This clonotype was detected a few times. The chain couples TRBV27 to TRBJ2-1, with 7 bases fitting TRBD2. Germline V gene data show CDR1 as MNHEY and CDR2 as SMNVEV (reference sequence). V lost 1 base, J lost 0 bases, and 9 bases stayed unmatched. CDR3 length: 18 amino acids. The CDR3, as DNA: TGTGCCAGCAGTTTATTAGTGGGGGGGGAAAGCTCCTACAATGAGCAGTTCTTC. Protein: CASSLLVGGESSYNEQFF.

This clonotype was detected only a few times. The chain uses TRBV7-8 and TRBJ2-7; D gene ambiguous. V lost 8 bases and J 6 bases, leaving 14 bases between the germline ends. This CDR3 spans 12 amino acids. CDR1 is SGHVS, CDR2 FQNEAQ, per germline. CDR3 amino acids: CASGSFKSEQYF. CDR3 nucleotides: TGTGCCAGCGGTTCATTCAAATCCGAGCAGTACTTC. Looking up the rest from reference TRBV7-8 and TRBJ2-7 gives the full variable domain: GAGVSQSPRYKVAKRGQDVALRCDPISGHVSLFWYQQALGQGPEFLTYFQNEAQLDKSGLPSDRFFAERPEGSVSTLKIQRTQQEDSAVYLCASGSFKSEQYFGPGTRLTVT.

The chain is built from TRBV5-1 and TRBJ1-1; tentative D call: TRBD1 (5 bases). V was cut by 5 bases and J by 2 bases, with 10 bases left in between. The CDR3 length is 13 residues. CDR1 is SGHRS, CDR2 YFSETQ, per germline. The CDR3 DNA sequence: TGCGCCAGCAGGGGTGGGGACAACACTGAAGCTTTCTTT. Amino acids: CASRGGDNTEAFF.

The chain combines TRBV4-3 with TRBJ2-7; no firm D call. The germline V gene has CDR1 LGHNA and CDR2 YSLEER. V lost 0 bases, J lost 1 base, and 10 bases lay in between. The length of the CDR3 is 15 residues. Here the CDR3 reads CASSQEDGESYEQYF. The CDR3 bases are TGCGCCAGCAGCCAAGAGGACGGAGAGTCCTACGAGCAGTACTTC.

The chain has TRBV9 and TRBJ2-5; 12 nucleotides align to TRBD1. The V segment lost 4 bases and the J segment 4 bases; nucleotides outside the gene matches: 8. This CDR3 contains 16 residues. Germline CDR1 SGDLS, CDR2 YYNGEE. CDR3 region: CASSLSGTGGRETQYF. CDR3 nucleotides: TGTGCCAGCAGCCTGAGCGGGACAGGGGGCCGAGAGACCCAGTACTTC.

This clonotype occurred many times. This sequence joins TRBV24-1 and TRBJ1-1, with no clear D. The V gene's germline CDR1 is KGHDR and CDR2 SFDVKD. V dropped 1 base and J dropped 1 base, with 21 bases sitting between them. CDR3 length: 19 amino acids. The DNA for the CDR3 is TGTGCCACCAGTGATTTTTGTCGTGGGCAGACAAGCACGAACACTGAAGCTTTCTTT. Translated: CATSDFCRGQTSTNTEAFF.

This clonotype was seen repeatedly, ten times or more. V and J are TRBV7-9 and TRBJ2-3; no clear D. CDR1 is SEHNR and CDR2 is FQNEAQ in the germline V gene (reference sequence). The CDR3 contains 15 residues. V lost 3 bases and J lost 2, with 12 bases in between. CDR3 bases: TGTGCCAGCAGCTTTGGGTTAGATCACACAGATACGCAGTATTTT. Amino acids: CASSFGLDHTDTQYF.

A few counts support this clonotype. The chain employs TRBV4-3 and TRBJ2-5, with D perhaps matching TRBD1 or TRBD2 (6 bases each). Per germline, CDR1 LGHNA and CDR2 YSLEER. Deletions cut 1 base from V and 4 bases from J, with 16 bases between. This CDR3 comprises 16 residues. The CDR3 reads CASSQAGVGGRETQYF. CDR3 nucleotide sequence: TGCGCCAGCAGCCAAGCGGGGGTGGGGGGCCGAGAGACCCAGTACTTC.

The chain recombines TRBV5-5 with TRBJ2-3, with D possibly being TRBD1 (6 bases). V gave up 3 bases and J gave up 2 bases, with 10 bases separating them. Germline loops: CDR1 SGHKS, CDR2 YYEKEE (reference sequence). The CDR3 length is 14 residues. This CDR3 reads CASSYRDLTDTQYF. The CDR3 DNA is TGTGCCAGCAGCTACAGGGACCTCACAGATACGCAGTATTTT.

This clonotype appeared many times. This sequence joins TRBV7-8 and TRBJ1-6, with 8 positions matching TRBD1. The V and J ends lost 5 bases and 7 bases, in that order; junction bases with no gene match: 7. The CDR3 is made up of 15 amino acids. Germline CDR1 SGHVS, CDR2 FQNEAQ. The CDR3 reads CASSLPGGRNSPLHF. DNA for the CDR3: TGTGCCAGCAGCCTACCAGGGGGCCGGAATTCACCCCTCCACTTT.

V usage is TRBV5-1 and J usage is TRBJ1-1; 10 nucleotides align to TRBD1. J was trimmed by 0 bases and V by 0 bases; bases with no gene match: 5. This CDR3 has 17 residues. The germline V gene encodes CDR1 SGHRS and CDR2 YFSETQ. CDR3 coding DNA: TGCGCCAGCAGCTTGGCCGGGACAGGGGCCCTGAACACTGAAGCTTTCTTT. The encoded protein is CASSLAGTGALNTEAFF.

This clonotype was seen ten or more times. The chain links TRBV12-3 or TRBV12-4 to TRBJ2-6, with TRBD1 identical over 8 bases. J gave up 5 bases and V 1 base, and 10 bases lay outside the gene matches. CDR3 size: 18 residues. In nucleotides, the CDR3 is TGTGCCAGCAGTTTAGGGACAGGGAAAATTATTCGGGCCAACGTCCTGACTTTC. Translation gives CASSLGTGKIIRANVLTF.

J is TRBJ2-3 and V is TRBV3-1, with unresolved D. Looked up from germline, CDR1 is LGHDT and CDR2 is YNNKEL (reference sequence). The germline V and J ends were trimmed by 0 bases and 2 bases, with 18 bases remaining between them. The CDR3 is 18 amino acids. The CDR3: CASSQDGWPTPSTDTQYF. Here the CDR3 DNA reads TGTGCCAGCAGCCAAGATGGGTGGCCAACACCTTCCACAGATACGCAGTATTTT.

About this clonotype itself: Germline and junction disagree at one end, which may indicate a read error. The V and J genes are TRBV12-3 or TRBV12-4 and TRBJ1-2; the match to TRBD1 covers 7 bases. This CDR3 spans 13 amino acids. CDR3 DNA sequence: TGTGCCGGCAGTCTAAGACAGGGCTCTGGCTACACCTTC. Protein: CAGSLRQGSGYTF.

In this sample, this clonotype turned up a few times. The chain joins TRBV4-2 to TRBJ2-5; 9 positions agree with TRBD1. Per germline, CDR1 LGHNA and CDR2 YNFKEQ. The ends lost 0 bases at V and 6 bases at J; junction bases unmatched: 11. This CDR3 comprises 17 residues. Written as DNA, the CDR3 is TGTGCCAGCAGCCAAGATGGAAGGACAGGGGTGGGTAAGACCCAGTACTTC. Translating gives CASSQDGRTGVGKTQYF.

V usage is TRBV24-1 and J usage is TRBJ2-3; weak D call: TRBD2 (5 bases). CDR1 and CDR2 (germline): KGHDR, SFDVKD. V was shortened by 6 bases and J by 1 base, with 10 bases between the two germline ends. This CDR3 is built from 14 residues. The CDR3 region is CATSSPSRTDTQYF. CDR3 DNA: TGTGCCACCAGTAGCCCTAGCCGCACAGATACGCAGTATTTT.

The DNA of the CDR3 is TGTGCCAGCTCATCAAATACAGGGCAGGTTGAAGCTTTCTTT. Amino acid sequence: CASSSNTGQVEAFF. The J gene is TRBJ1-1, the V gene TRBV18; maybe TRBD1 (6 bases). Looked up from germline, CDR1 is KGHSH and CDR2 is LQKENI. V lost 5 bases to trimming and J lost 7 bases, with 17 bases between them. The length of the CDR3 is 14 residues. The full variable domain, its missing parts supplied by reference TRBV18 and TRBJ1-1, is NAGVMQNPRHLVRRRGQEARLRCSPMKGHSHVYWYRQLPEEGLKFMVYLQKENIIDESGMPKERFSAEFPKEGPSILRIQQVVRGDSAAYFCASSSNTGQVEAFFGQGTRLTVV.

This clonotype was counted only a few times. The chain uses TRBV19 and TRBJ2-1; TRBD2 is a possible D gene (5 bases). Germline assignment: CDR1 LNHDA and CDR2 SQIVND (reference sequence). Trimming removed 1 base at V and 8 bases at J, with 18 bases between. The CDR3 totals 16 residues. CDR3 in DNA: TGTGCCAGTAGTATAGGCCTAGCTTCTGTGATGCATGAGCAGTTCTTC. This sequence encodes CASSIGLASVMHEQFF.

This clonotype was counted between two and nine times. J is TRBJ1-1 and V is TRBV6-2 or TRBV6-3, with D hard to call. The germline V gene has CDR1 MNHEY and CDR2 SVGEGT. Trimming took off 5 bases at V and 1 base at J, with 14 bases between the two ends. The CDR3 has 15 amino acids. This CDR3 is CASSALGSANTEAFF. The DNA for the CDR3 is TGTGCCAGCAGTGCACTTGGGAGCGCGAACACTGAAGCTTTCTTT.

This sequence joins TRBV11-2 and TRBJ2-5, with 12 bases lining up with TRBD1. Germline V gene lookup returns CDR1 SGHAT and CDR2 FQNNGV. There are 14 residues in the CDR3. The V and J ends lost 10 bases and 5 bases, in that order; junction bases with no gene match: 8. CDR3 bases: TGTGCCATTGGGACAGGGGGCTATTGGGAGACCCAGTACTTC. Protein product: CAIGTGGYWETQYF.

The sample holds a few counts of this clonotype. This rearrangement joins TRBV20-1 to TRBJ2-4; 7 nucleotides match TRBD1. The CDR3 covers 17 residues. Germline trimming cut 0 bases from V and 0 bases from J; bases unmatched to any gene: 8. Germline V gene lookup returns CDR1 DFQATT and CDR2 SNEGSKA (reference sequence). The CDR3 spells CSARDSGTALAKNIQYF. The CDR3 DNA follows: TGCAGTGCTAGAGATAGTGGGACAGCCTTAGCCAAAAACATTCAGTACTTC.

The chain employs TRBV5-1 and TRBJ2-1, with 9 nucleotides matching TRBD2. V shed 3 bases, J shed 10 bases, and the junction held 8 bases outside the gene matches. This CDR3 is 14 amino acids long. Germline lookup yields CDR1 SGHRS and CDR2 YFSETQ. DNA for the CDR3: TGCGCCAGCAGCTCCTGGACTAGCGACATGGAGCAGTTCTTC. Encoded protein: CASSSWTSDMEQFF.

This chain joins TRBV7-2 and TRBJ2-5; D perhaps matches TRBD1 (5 bases). Looked up from germline, CDR1 is SGHTA and CDR2 is FQGNSA. The CDR3 is 14 amino acids. The V and J ends lost 6 bases and 1 base respectively, with 12 bases between them. The CDR3 here is CASRYRTVQETQYF. The CDR3 DNA follows: TGTGCCAGCAGATACAGGACGGTCCAAGAGACCCAGTACTTC. The entire variable domain, with the rest obtained from reference TRBV7-2 and TRBJ2-5, is as follows: GAGVSQSPSNKVTEKGKDVELRCDPISGHTALYWYRQSLGQGLEFLIYFQGNSAPDKSGLPSDRFSAERTGGSVSTLTIQRTQQEDSAVYLCASRYRTVQETQYFGPGTRLLVL.

This clonotype showed up just a few times. The chain carries TRBV12-3 or TRBV12-4 and TRBJ2-1, with 9 positions matching TRBD2. This CDR3 has 16 residues. The V segment lost 2 bases and the J segment 3 bases; nucleotides outside the gene matches: 5. CDR3 DNA: TGTGCCAGCAGTTTACGGGTTAGCGGGGGCTACAATGAGCAGTTCTTC. As protein: CASSLRVSGGYNEQFF.

Many counts were recorded for this clonotype. This chain joins TRBV18 and TRBJ2-7, with D possibly matching TRBD1 (7 bases). Germline CDR1 is KGHSH and CDR2 is LQKENI. The CDR3 extends over 16 amino acids. The V and J ends lost 2 bases and 3 bases respectively, with 17 bases between them. The CDR3 DNA sequence: TGTGCCAGCTCACCAAGTAGCAGGGGGGTCTACTACGAGCAGTACTTC. This gives the protein CASSPSSRGVYYEQYF.

This clonotype was seen more than once but under ten times. The chain combines TRBV18 with TRBJ2-1; D unresolved. V was shortened by 2 bases and J by 7 bases, with 18 bases between the two germline ends. The germline gives CDR1 KGHSH, CDR2 LQKENI. The CDR3 has 16 residues. This chain's CDR3 is CASSPDFGNAVNEQFF. In nucleotides, the CDR3 is TGTGCCAGCTCACCAGATTTCGGAAACGCTGTGAATGAGCAGTTCTTC.

The CDR3 spells CASSSQSGLEQFF. CDR3 bases: TGTGCCAGCAGCTCCCAGTCGGGCCTTGAGCAGTTCTTC. The chain joins TRBV5-4 to TRBJ2-1; D gene unclear. Trimming left V 3 bases short and J 9 bases short, with 13 bases between. Germline lookup yields CDR1 SGHNT and CDR2 YYREEE (reference sequence). The CDR3 has 13 residues.